Listed here are 17 T cell receptor beta chains from one sample, sequenced in a study of blood T cells in healthy people across ages. A sample-barcoded 5' primer and a J-beta primer mix were used in a second PCR of about 6 to 11 cycles. In TCRdb, the 5' RACE reads were re-called with MiXCR into one record per CDR3 protein. The table shows under 2,000,000 distinct CDR3 sequences, with roughly 50% occurring only once. The sequenced sample was blood. These receptors were collected from a woman in her forties in good health.

This clonotype was counted between two and nine times. The V call is TRBV4-2, the J call TRBJ1-2, with D perhaps TRBD1 (6 bases). Germline V gene lookup returns CDR1 LGHNA and CDR2 YNFKEQ. This CDR3 comprises 17 residues. V was clipped by 1 base and J by 7 bases, with 22 bases between them. CDR3 DNA sequence: TGTGCCAGCAGCCAAGTTTGGGCCCGACAGGCCGCTCGTGGCTACACCTTC. Translation: CASSQVWARQAARGYTF.

This clonotype was seen once. V gene TRBV20-1 combines with J gene TRBJ2-5; tentative D call: TRBD1 (5 bases). V gave up 0 bases and J gave up 0 bases, with 8 bases separating them. The CDR3 contains 14 residues. Germline V lookup: CDR1 DFQATT, CDR2 SNEGSKA (reference sequence). The CDR3 region has the DNA TGCAGTGCTAGAGATGGGGCCAACCAAGAGACCCAGTACTTC. Translation gives CSARDGANQETQYF.

The V gene is TRBV28, the J gene TRBJ2-1; tentatively, D is TRBD1 or TRBD2 (6 bases each). Germline CDR1 and CDR2: MDHEN and SYDVKM. V lost 5 bases and J 2 bases, leaving 16 bases between the germline ends. This CDR3 has 16 amino acids. The CDR3 DNA reads TGTGCCAGCAGTCCCTCCCGGGGGCAGCCCTACAATGAGCAGTTCTTC. This sequence encodes CASSPSRGQPYNEQFF.

The genes are TRBV27 and TRBJ2-5; TRBD2 agrees at 8 bases. Trimming removed 2 bases from V and 1 base from J; junction bases left unmatched: 6. The CDR3 covers 16 residues. Germline CDR1 MNHEY, CDR2 SMNVEV (reference sequence). The CDR3 region has the DNA TGTGCCAGCAGTTTACGGCGGGGGGCCGTCCAAGAGACCCAGTACTTC. This gives the protein CASSLRRGAVQETQYF.

The gene calls are TRBV28 and TRBJ1-1; D is perhaps TRBD1 (5 bases). There are 18 residues in the CDR3. Germline V gene lookup returns CDR1 MDHEN and CDR2 SYDVKM. Trimming shortened V by 4 bases and J by 6 bases, and 27 bases separated the two germline ends. Written as DNA, the CDR3 is TGTGCCAGCAGTTCCCCAAGCCCTACCGCGCAGGGAGGTGCTGAAGCTTTCTTT. It is translated as CASSSPSPTAQGGAEAFF.

There are a few counts of this clonotype. The V gene is TRBV9, the J gene TRBJ2-1, with 10 bases fitting TRBD2. The germline V gene has CDR1 SGDLS and CDR2 YYNGEE. Losses at the gene ends were 0 bases for V and 5 bases for J; bases not matched to a gene: 8. CDR3 length: 17 amino acids. CDR3 coding DNA: TGTGCCAGCAGCGTAGCCCCTCCTAGCGGGGGTCACAATGAGCAGTTCTTC. Protein sequence: CASSVAPPSGGHNEQFF.

The chain combines TRBV20-1 with TRBJ2-5, with 7 positions matching TRBD2. The CDR3 is 17 amino acids. The germline V gene has CDR1 DFQATT and CDR2 SNEGSKA (reference sequence). With 1 base clipped from V and 9 bases from J, the junction kept 20 bases outside the gene matches. Written as DNA, the CDR3 is TGCAGTGCTAGAGTCCCTCCAAAGCGGGGCATGACCCCCTCCCAGTACTTC. Its protein product is CSARVPPKRGMTPSQYF.

This clonotype was seen a handful of times. The V gene is TRBV20-1, the J gene TRBJ2-4; TRBD1 might be the D (5 bases). This CDR3 contains 11 residues. Germline CDR1 DFQATT, CDR2 SNEGSKA (reference sequence). Between the trimmed V and J ends, which lost 0 bases and 13 bases, there was a span of 10 bases. The CDR3 sequence is CSAREGPEQYF. As DNA, the CDR3 is TGCAGTGCTAGAGAGGGGCCAGAGCAGTACTTC.

This chain links TRBV24-1 with TRBJ2-5, with 9 bases aligning to TRBD1. Germline V lookup: CDR1 KGHDR, CDR2 SFDVKD. V was clipped by 4 bases and J by 3 bases; unmatched bases: 5. This CDR3 is 15 amino acids long. The CDR3 sequence is CATSDMTGGEETQYF. In nucleotides, the CDR3 is TGTGCCACCAGTGACATGACAGGGGGTGAAGAGACCCAGTACTTC.

The chain combines TRBV27 with TRBJ1-1, with 8 bases matching TRBD1. Trimming cost V 5 bases and J 2 bases; bases outside gene matches: 13. Per the germline V gene, CDR1 is MNHEY and CDR2 is SMNVEV (reference sequence). The CDR3 has 17 amino acids. CDR3 in amino acids: CASSPGQGTPRNTEAFF. The CDR3 DNA follows: TGTGCCAGCAGTCCAGGACAGGGAACACCCCGAAACACTGAAGCTTTCTTT.

This chain joins TRBV6-1 and TRBJ1-4; D ambiguous. Deletions cut 7 bases from V and 2 bases from J, with 11 bases between. CDR3 size: 14 residues. Germline values: CDR1 MNHNS, CDR2 SASEGT. The CDR3 loop is CASTWTVTNEKLFF. The CDR3 nucleotides are TGTGCCAGCACTTGGACGGTGACTAATGAAAAACTGTTTTTT.

This clonotype appeared a single time. The junction and the germline gene differ at one end; a read error may be behind it. The chain joins TRBV5-1 to TRBJ2-4; no definite D call. The last part of the DNA fits TRBJ2-5 better; the J call may be wrong. The CDR3 extends over 15 amino acids. Germline CDR1 and CDR2: SGHRS and YFSETQ. CDR3 sequence: CASSLALLGQGTQYF. The CDR3 region has the DNA TGCGCCAGCAGCTTGGCCTTGCTAGGGCAAGGGACCCAGTACTTC.

This rearrangement joins TRBV27 to TRBJ2-1, with D possibly TRBD2 on 6 matching bases. Germline assignment: CDR1 MNHEY and CDR2 SMNVEV (reference sequence). This CDR3 contains 16 residues. The V gene lost 3 bases and the J gene lost 4 bases, with 16 bases spanning the gap. The DNA for the CDR3 is TGTGCCAGCAGTTTTAGAGACGGGAGTTTATACAATGAGCAGTTCTTC. Translation: CASSFRDGSLYNEQFF.

The genes are TRBV7-9 and TRBJ2-5, with a tentative D call TRBD1 (6 bases). CDR1 SEHNR and CDR2 FQNEAQ come from the germline V gene (reference sequence). V lost 9 bases, J lost 4 bases, and 12 bases lay in between. The CDR3 loop spans 12 amino acids. In DNA, the CDR3 is TGTGCCAGTGAGGGACAAGGAGAGACCCAGTACTTC. Its protein product is CASEGQGETQYF.

This clonotype was seen a handful of times. V and J are TRBV29-1 and TRBJ2-3; 7 bases map to TRBD2. The V gene's germline CDR1 is SQVTM and CDR2 ANQGSEA. CDR3 length: 13 amino acids. With V trimmed by 5 bases and J by 5 bases, 7 bases remained unmatched. CDR3 sequence reads: CSVQYAGVDTQYF. CDR3 sequence (DNA): TGCAGCGTTCAGTATGCGGGGGTAGATACGCAGTATTTT.

This clonotype has only a few counts. This chain's CDR3 is CASSQGTTGSPTDTQYF. CDR3 DNA: TGTGCCAGCAGCCAAGGGACGACAGGGTCCCCCACAGATACGCAGTATTTT. This chain uses TRBV4-2 with TRBJ2-3; 7 bases are shared with TRBD1. Per the germline V gene, CDR1 is LGHNA and CDR2 is YNFKEQ. The junction had 9 bases not matched to a gene; V was cut back by 1 base and J by 2 bases. The CDR3 is made up of 17 amino acids.

To note about this clonotype: A read error may produce the germline difference seen at one junction end. The chain has TRBV7-2 and TRBJ2-1, with D perhaps TRBD1 (6 bases). Germline loops: CDR1 SGHTA, CDR2 FQGNSA. CDR3 length: 15 residues. CDR3 residues: CASSLGRGRRNGQFF. CDR3 bases: TGTGCCAGCAGCTTAGGCAGGGGACGGCGGAATGGGCAGTTCTTC. Full variable domain (remainder filled in from reference TRBV7-2 and TRBJ2-1): GAGVSQSPSNKVTEKGKDVELRCDPISGHTALYWYRQSLGQGLEFLIYFQGNSAPDKSGLPSDRFSAERTGGSVSTLTIQRTQQEDSAVYLCASSLGRGRRNGQFFGPGTRLTVL.